These T cell receptor beta chains were read from a single sample in a study of vaccination and CD4 T cells after COVID-19. No antigen has been identified for these receptors. TCRdb re-called the PCR reads through MiXCR, storing one row per CDR3 protein. Altogether approximately 12,000 distinct CDR3 sequences are present, 40% to 60% being singletons, with the ten largest covering roughly 15%. Input material: CD4+ T cells from blood, cultured in vitro. Source of these receptors: a human donor who had recovered from COVID-19. Each CDR3 is given with its conserved first and last residue. Fields, in order: V gene, D gene, J gene, CDR3 length, CDR3 protein. The D gene is left open where the match is weak.

TRBV6-1	NA	TRBJ1-3	16	CASSLGTSLSGNTIYF
TRBV19	NA	TRBJ1-3	16	CASSALAAGDRNTIYF
TRBV24-1	NA	TRBJ2-3	13	CATSTGGTDTQYF
TRBV6-2/TRBV6-3	NA	TRBJ2-1	11	CASSWGNEQFF
TRBV6-2/TRBV6-3	TRBD1	TRBJ2-7	17	CASSYMTGKGFAYEQYF
TRBV6-2/TRBV6-3	NA	TRBJ2-7	12	CASTHSSYEQYF
TRBV6-2/TRBV6-3	NA	TRBJ2-1	13	CASSSRLSGEQFF
TRBV2	NA	TRBJ1-1	11	CASSADTEAFF
TRBV5-1	TRBD1	TRBJ1-1	14	CASSPDRGRAEAFF
TRBV7-3	NA	TRBJ1-1	13	CASSLTTKTEAFF
TRBV12-3/TRBV12-4	NA	TRBJ2-1	15	CASSFGDTAYNEQFF
TRBV30	NA	TRBJ1-2	11	CARLTRTGYTF
TRBV20-1	NA	TRBJ2-2	14	CSASRTANTGELFF
TRBV11-2	NA	TRBJ2-3	14	CASSLLTSTDTQYF
TRBV18	NA	TRBJ2-5	12	CASSPRGETQYF
TRBV6-1	TRBD1	TRBJ2-1	15	CASSEKRGLGNEQFF
TRBV11-3	NA	TRBJ1-1	15	CASSLASLPNTEAFF
TRBV19	NA	TRBJ2-2	13	CASSIVGGGELFF
TRBV2	NA	TRBJ1-2	12	CASILLNYGYTF
TRBV20-1	TRBD2	TRBJ2-1	16	CSARFRGGGANNEQFF
TRBV19	TRBD2	TRBJ2-7	13	CASSIAREGEQYF
TRBV20-1	NA	TRBJ2-2	15	CSALGTGVGTGELFF
TRBV12-5	NA	TRBJ2-1	14	CASGLDRAYNEQFF
TRBV6-1	NA	TRBJ1-1	12	CASSRTATEAFF
TRBV12-5	TRBD1	TRBJ1-3	14	CASGQTGFGNTIYF